This T cell receptor beta chain is drawn from a study of T cells after yellow fever vaccination. Study observations and caveats: After the booster, 95% to 98% of CD4 and about nine tenths of CD8 primary-response clones were re-detected. FACS-sorted repertoires could harbor abundant contaminating bulk-population clonotypes.

There are a few counts of this clonotype. Its antigen remains unidentified. The CDR3 is made up of 12 amino acids. The ends lost 4 bases at V and 7 bases at J; junction bases unmatched: 3. The germline gives CDR1 PRHDT, CDR2 FYEKMQ (reference sequence). UMIs were added to TCR cDNA along with a universal primer site when it was made by 5'RACE template switching. Each CDR3 protein is one row after TCRdb ran MiXCR on the 5' RACE reads. The table shows hundreds of thousands of distinct CDR3 sequences, with roughly 13% occurring only once. The sample was PBMCs, taken on the day of the yellow fever booster vaccination. The TCR sequence derives from a man between 25 and 39 years old who received the YFV17D yellow fever vaccine. The chain joins TRBV13 to TRBJ2-7; 8 nucleotides match TRBD1. CDR3 protein: CASSWGQAEQYF. CDR3 DNA sequence: TGTGCCAGCAGCTGGGGACAGGCGGAGCAGTACTTC.